This T cell receptor beta chain is from a study of blood T cell repertoires in COVID-19. At the level of the study: T cells, B-cell-depleted T cells, or PBMCs supplied cDNA or gDNA.

Original handling: By means of reference gene primer amplification, nucleated cell counts were estimated. Libraries were prepared by immunoSEQ multiplex PCR; TCRdb keeps only in-frame clonotypes and omits some of them. Clone size and the V and J calls come from that table; the DNA yielded D and trimming. Of about 90,000 clones listed, over 80% are singletons. The germline gives CDR1 SEHNR, CDR2 FQNEAQ (reference sequence). The CDR3 consists of 13 residues. Trimming took 3 bases from V and 11 from J, leaving 16 bases between them. Only a few counts were recorded for this clone. The J gene is TRBJ1-1, the V gene TRBV7-9, with D possibly being TRBD1 (6 bases). This TCR came from a woman aged 55-69 years with active COVID-19. Sequenced sample: peripheral blood. CDR3 nucleotide sequence: TGTGCCAGCAGCTTCAGGGGCGCGGATGGGGCTTTCTTT. It is translated as CASSFRGADGAFF.